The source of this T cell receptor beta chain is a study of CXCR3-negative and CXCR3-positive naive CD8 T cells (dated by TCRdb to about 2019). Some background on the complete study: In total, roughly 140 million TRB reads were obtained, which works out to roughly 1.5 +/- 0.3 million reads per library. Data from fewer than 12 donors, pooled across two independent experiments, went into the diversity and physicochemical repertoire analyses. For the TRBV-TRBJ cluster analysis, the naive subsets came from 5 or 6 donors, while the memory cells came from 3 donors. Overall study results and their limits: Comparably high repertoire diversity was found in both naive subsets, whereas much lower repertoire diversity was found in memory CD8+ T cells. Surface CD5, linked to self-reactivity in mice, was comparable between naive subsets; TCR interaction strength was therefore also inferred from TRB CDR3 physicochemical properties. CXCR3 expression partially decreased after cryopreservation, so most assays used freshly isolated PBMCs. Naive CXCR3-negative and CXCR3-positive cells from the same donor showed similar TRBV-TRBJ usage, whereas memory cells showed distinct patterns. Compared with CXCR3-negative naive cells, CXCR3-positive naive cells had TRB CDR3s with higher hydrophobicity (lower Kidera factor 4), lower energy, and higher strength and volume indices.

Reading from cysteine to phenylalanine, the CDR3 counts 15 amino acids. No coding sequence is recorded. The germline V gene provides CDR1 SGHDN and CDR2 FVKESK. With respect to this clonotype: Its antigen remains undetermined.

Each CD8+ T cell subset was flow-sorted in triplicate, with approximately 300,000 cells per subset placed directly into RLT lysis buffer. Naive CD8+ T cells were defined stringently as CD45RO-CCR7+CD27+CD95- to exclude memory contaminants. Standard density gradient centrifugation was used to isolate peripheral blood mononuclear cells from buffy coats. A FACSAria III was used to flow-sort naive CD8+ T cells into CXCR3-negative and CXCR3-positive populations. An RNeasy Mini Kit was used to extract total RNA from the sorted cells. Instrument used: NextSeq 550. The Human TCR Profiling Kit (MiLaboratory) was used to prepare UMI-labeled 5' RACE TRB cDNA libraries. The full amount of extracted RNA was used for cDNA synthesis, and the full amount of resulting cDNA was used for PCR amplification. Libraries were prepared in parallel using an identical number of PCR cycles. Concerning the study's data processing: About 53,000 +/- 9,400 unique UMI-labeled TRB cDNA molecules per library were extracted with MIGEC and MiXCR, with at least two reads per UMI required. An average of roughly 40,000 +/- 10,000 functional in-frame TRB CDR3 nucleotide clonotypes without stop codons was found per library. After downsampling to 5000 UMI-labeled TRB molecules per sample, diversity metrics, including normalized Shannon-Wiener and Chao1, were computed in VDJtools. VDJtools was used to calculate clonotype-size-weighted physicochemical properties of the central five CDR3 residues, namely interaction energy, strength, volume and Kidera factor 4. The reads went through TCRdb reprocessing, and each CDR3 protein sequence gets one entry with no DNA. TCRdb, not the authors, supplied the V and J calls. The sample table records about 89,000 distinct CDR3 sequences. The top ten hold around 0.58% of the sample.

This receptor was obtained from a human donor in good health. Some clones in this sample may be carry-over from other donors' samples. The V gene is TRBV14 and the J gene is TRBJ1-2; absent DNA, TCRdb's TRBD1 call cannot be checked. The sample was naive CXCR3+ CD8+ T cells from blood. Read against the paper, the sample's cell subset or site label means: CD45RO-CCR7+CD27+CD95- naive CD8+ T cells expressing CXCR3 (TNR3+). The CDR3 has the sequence CASSQVPTDVQDYTF.